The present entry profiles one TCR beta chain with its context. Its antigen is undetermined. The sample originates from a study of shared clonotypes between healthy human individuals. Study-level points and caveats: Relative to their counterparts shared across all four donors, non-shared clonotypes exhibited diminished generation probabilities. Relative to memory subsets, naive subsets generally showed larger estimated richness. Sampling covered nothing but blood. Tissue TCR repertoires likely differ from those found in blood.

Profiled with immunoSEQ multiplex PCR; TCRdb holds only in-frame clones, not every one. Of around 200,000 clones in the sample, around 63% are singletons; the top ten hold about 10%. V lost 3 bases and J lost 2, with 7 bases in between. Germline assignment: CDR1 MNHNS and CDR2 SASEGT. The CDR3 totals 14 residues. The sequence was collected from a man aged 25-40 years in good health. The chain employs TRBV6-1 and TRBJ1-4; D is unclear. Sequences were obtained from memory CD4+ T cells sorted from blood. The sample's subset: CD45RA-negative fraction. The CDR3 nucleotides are TGTGCCAGCAGTGACGGGCTTACTAATGAAAAACTGTTTTTT. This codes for CASSDGLTNEKLFF.